The 24 T cell receptor beta chains below come from one sample, sequenced in a study of blood T cell repertoires in COVID-19. Sequenced by immunoSEQ multiplex PCR; TCRdb stores in-frame clones only, minus some. The top ten hold roughly 9.8% of the sample, which has 150,000 to 200,000 clones, around 85% seen once. Sequencing was done on a sample of peripheral blood. The receptors shown here come from a woman aged 60-75 years with COVID-19, enrolled during active disease.

The table lists this clone with a count of one. The V call is TRBV7-2, the J call TRBJ1-6; possible D gene TRBD1, 5 bases. The V end lost 4 bases, the J end lost 10 bases, and 14 bases lay between the germline ends. The germline V gene encodes CDR1 SGHTA and CDR2 FQGNSA. The CDR3 length is 14 residues. Here the CDR3 reads CASSSTSGLSPLHF. CDR3 nucleotide sequence: TGTGCCAGCAGCTCGACCTCAGGGCTGTCACCCCTCCACTTT.

This chain links TRBV30 with TRBJ2-1; the D gene is possibly TRBD1 (6 bases). The germline V gene encodes CDR1 GTSNPN and CDR2 SVGIG (reference sequence). Trimming shortened V by 5 bases and J by 8 bases, and 19 bases separated the two germline ends. This CDR3 region has 14 residues. CDR3 in DNA: TGTGCCTGGTCCAGGGGTCCTCAAAGGGATGAGCAGTTCTTC. It codes for CAWSRGPQRDEQFF.

This clone was detected only once. The chain links TRBV18 to TRBJ2-7; TRBD1 matches at 10 bases. The V segment lost 10 bases and the J segment 4 bases; nucleotides outside the gene matches: 7. CDR1 KGHSH and CDR2 LQKENI come from the germline V gene. This CDR3 contains 13 residues. CDR3 sequence: CATNGDRGYEQYF. The CDR3 DNA sequence: TGTGCCACCAACGGGGACAGGGGATACGAGCAGTACTTC.

J is TRBJ2-5 and V is TRBV18, with 9 positions matching TRBD1. The ends lost 4 bases at V and 1 base at J; junction bases unmatched: 4. This CDR3 has 15 residues. Germline V lookup: CDR1 KGHSH, CDR2 LQKENI. CDR3 protein: CASSRTGAAQETQYF. In nucleotides, the CDR3 is TGTGCCAGCTCACGGACAGGGGCCGCCCAAGAGACCCAGTACTTC.

The rearrangement links TRBV4-3 to TRBJ1-1; no clear D. The germline V gene encodes CDR1 LGHNA and CDR2 YSLEER. V was cut by 2 bases and J by 5 bases, with 12 bases left in between. The CDR3 sequence is 14 residues long. The CDR3 loop reads CASSQPGRETEAFF. In DNA, the CDR3 is TGCGCCAGCAGCCAACCAGGACGGGAAACTGAAGCTTTCTTT.

The V gene is TRBV9, the J gene TRBJ1-4, with 11 bases lining up with TRBD1. CDR3 length: 16 residues. CDR1 and CDR2 from the germline V gene are SGDLS and YYNGEE. J gave up 7 bases and V 4 bases, and 9 bases lay outside the gene matches. In nucleotides, the CDR3 is TGTGCCAGCAGCCGGCCAGGACAGGGGGCCGGTGAAAAACTGTTTTTT. Its protein product is CASSRPGQGAGEKLFF.

This chain uses TRBV4-3 with TRBJ2-1, with 8 bases fitting TRBD2. V dropped 4 bases and J dropped 0; count of bases not matched to a gene: 5. From germline, CDR1 is LGHNA and CDR2 YSLEER. The CDR3 sequence is 16 residues long. The CDR3 DNA sequence: TGCGCCAGCAGCCGAGAGCGGGGGAGCTCCTACAATGAGCAGTTCTTC. Encoded protein: CASSRERGSSYNEQFF.

The V gene is TRBV29-1, the J gene TRBJ2-1, with 9 positions matching TRBD2. This CDR3 spans 14 amino acids. The V and J ends lost 6 bases and 0 bases, in that order; junction bases with no gene match: 3. CDR1 and CDR2 (germline): SQVTM, ANQGSEA. The DNA of the CDR3 is TGCAGCGTAGATAGCGGGAGCTCCTACAATGAGCAGTTCTTC. It codes for CSVDSGSSYNEQFF.

The genes are TRBV30 and TRBJ1-4, with 7 bases matching TRBD1. This CDR3 is 14 amino acids long. The V segment lost 1 base and the J segment 10 bases; nucleotides outside the gene matches: 9. Germline V gene lookup returns CDR1 GTSNPN and CDR2 SVGIG (reference sequence). CDR3 region: CAWSADRQPLKLFF. CDR3 bases: TGTGCCTGGAGTGCGGACAGGCAACCTTTAAAACTGTTTTTT.

The chain couples TRBV7-9 to TRBJ2-7, with 7 bases that match TRBD2. CDR1 and CDR2 (germline): SEHNR, FQNEAQ (reference sequence). The CDR3 covers 16 residues. With 0 bases clipped from V and 6 bases from J, the junction kept 11 bases outside the gene matches. CDR3 sequence reads: CASSLAPWDGGSEQYF. The DNA of the CDR3 is TGTGCCAGCAGCTTAGCGCCGTGGGACGGGGGGAGCGAGCAGTACTTC.

This clone came up once. This chain joins TRBV4-1 and TRBJ2-7; TRBD1 aligns across 9 bases. The germline V gene encodes CDR1 MGHRA and CDR2 YSYEKL. This CDR3 contains 15 residues. V lost 4 bases and J lost 3; bases outside the gene matches: 7. CDR3 protein: CASSRTDRGFYEQYF. As DNA, the CDR3 is TGCGCCAGCAGCCGCACAGACAGGGGGTTCTACGAGCAGTACTTC.

The CDR3 bases are TGTGCCAGCAGCGGACAGCTCTCTGGAAACACCATATATTTT. Translation: CASSGQLSGNTIYF. This chain uses TRBV6-6 with TRBJ1-3, with a possible D match to TRBD1 (6 bases). V was shortened by 6 bases and J by 0 bases, with 9 bases between the two germline ends. The V gene's germline CDR1 is MNHNY and CDR2 SVGAGI (reference sequence). CDR3 length equals 14 residues.

The genes are TRBV7-9 and TRBJ2-7; possible D gene TRBD2, 7 bases. The CDR3 covers 14 residues. Germline V gives CDR1 SEHNR, CDR2 FQNEAQ (reference sequence). Trimming took 5 bases from V and 4 from J, leaving 15 bases between them. The CDR3, as DNA: TGTGCCAGCAGCATTATGGGAGGGGGTTACGAGCAGTACTTC. Translation: CASSIMGGGYEQYF.

The J gene is TRBJ2-5, the V gene TRBV3-1 (or the pseudogene TRBV3-2); D is perhaps TRBD1 (5 bases). The V gene lost 3 bases and the J gene lost 1 base, with 12 bases spanning the gap. CDR1 and CDR2 from the germline V gene are LGHDT and YNNKEL (reference sequence). This CDR3 spans 15 amino acids. The CDR3 protein is CASSQATGFQETQYF. CDR3 bases: TGTGCCAGCAGCCAGGCTACAGGATTCCAAGAGACCCAGTACTTC.

The chain combines TRBV4-3 with TRBJ2-6; maybe TRBD2 (5 bases). V shed 0 bases and J shed 0 bases, with 12 bases lying between them. CDR1 and CDR2 from the germline V gene are LGHNA and YSLEER. CDR3 length equals 18 residues. The DNA for the CDR3 is TGCGCCAGCAGCCAAGATGGAGGATCCACCTCTGGGGCCAACGTCCTGACTTTC. Amino acids: CASSQDGGSTSGANVLTF.

The gene calls are TRBV29-1 and TRBJ2-1, with D tentatively TRBD2 (6 bases). The CDR3 totals 13 residues. The germline V and J ends were trimmed by 5 bases and 5 bases, with 13 bases remaining between them. The germline V gene has CDR1 SQVTM and CDR2 ANQGSEA. CDR3 residues: CSVRGLADNEQFF. CDR3 sequence (DNA): TGCAGCGTTCGGGGACTCGCAGACAATGAGCAGTTCTTC.

V gene TRBV3-1 (or the pseudogene TRBV3-2) combines with J gene TRBJ1-2; 7 bases agree with TRBD1. The germline gives CDR1 LGHDT, CDR2 YNNKEL (reference sequence). V shed 3 bases and J 2 bases; nucleotides not matched to a gene: 9. This CDR3 spans 16 amino acids. CDR3 in amino acids: CASSHATDRANYGYTF. The CDR3 DNA reads as TGTGCCAGCAGCCATGCCACCGACAGGGCCAACTATGGCTACACCTTC.

CDR3 nucleotides: TGTGCCAGCAGCCAAGGGCGGATTAACTATGGCTACACCTTC. This gives the protein CASSQGRINYGYTF. The chain uses TRBV4-2 and TRBJ1-2; D is ambiguous. The CDR3 is 14 residues long. Germline-derived CDR1 and CDR2 are LGHNA and YNFKEQ. Deletions cut 1 base from V and 1 base from J, with 7 bases between.

There are a few counts of this clone. The rearrangement joins TRBV6-4 to TRBJ2-1; D might be TRBD1 (6 bases). V gave up 0 bases and J gave up 10 bases, with 10 bases separating them. In germline, CDR1 is MRHNA, CDR2 SNTAGT. The CDR3 is 13 residues long. The CDR3 DNA is TGTGCCAGCAGTGACTCGGACAGTAAAGAGCAGTTCTTC. As protein: CASSDSDSKEQFF.

The V call is TRBV6-6, the J call TRBJ1-2; the match to TRBD1 covers 9 bases. Per germline, CDR1 MNHNY and CDR2 SVGAGI (reference sequence). V lost 3 bases, J lost 6 bases, and 5 bases stayed unmatched. The CDR3 covers 14 residues. CDR3 DNA sequence: TGTGCCAGCAGTTATTCACAGGGGGCGGATGGCTACACCTTC. Encoded protein: CASSYSQGADGYTF.

This CDR3 is CASSYRGGQPQHF. CDR3 DNA: TGTGCCAGCAGTTATAGGGGTGGTCAGCCCCAGCATTTT. The rearrangement uses TRBV6-5 and TRBJ1-5, with D maybe TRBD1 (5 bases). Deletions cut 3 bases from V and 6 bases from J, with 9 bases between. CDR1 is MNHEY and CDR2 is SVGAGI in the germline V gene. The CDR3 sequence is 13 residues long.

V gene TRBV4-3 combines with J gene TRBJ1-2, with TRBD1 as a possible D gene (6 bases). The CDR3 spans 15 residues. Trimming pared 0 bases from V and 4 bases from J, leaving 12 bases between. Per the germline V gene, CDR1 is LGHNA and CDR2 is YSLEER. As DNA, the CDR3 is TGCGCCAGCAGCCAAGAGGTAGGACAGATCTATGGCTACACCTTC. Amino acid sequence: CASSQEVGQIYGYTF.

The rearrangement uses TRBV6-2 or TRBV6-3 and TRBJ2-7, with D unclear. The CDR3 loop spans 12 amino acids. Germline lookup yields CDR1 MNHEY and CDR2 SVGEGT. The V end was cut by 5 bases, the J end by 3 bases, with 8 bases between. CDR3 nucleotides: TGTGCCAGCAGTCTTGTTTACTACGAGCAGTACTTC. This sequence encodes CASSLVYYEQYF.

The sample holds one count of this clone. This sequence joins TRBV30 and TRBJ1-3; 10 bases agree with TRBD1. Trimming at V came to 5 bases and at J to 4 bases, leaving 14 bases not matched to a gene. This CDR3 contains 17 residues. CDR1 is GTSNPN, CDR2 SVGIG, per germline (reference sequence). The CDR3 DNA reads TGTGCCTGGGTGGGGGGACAGGGGCGAAGGGCCGGAAACACCATATATTTT. Its protein is CAWVGGQGRRAGNTIYF.